This TCR beta chain was sequenced for a study of beta chain features in type 1 diabetes. This clone was seen only a few times. Its antigen is not identified. Each population that was sorted was more than 98% pure. Broader study findings: It was among patients, rather than healthy donors, that naive, central memory and Treg TCRB repertoires appeared more similar.

Expressed TCRB transcripts were sequenced because the isolated RNA had all been reverse transcribed beforehand. The table came from immunoSEQ multiplex PCR; TCRdb's copy has only in-frame clones and leaves some out. This table holds 350,000 or so clones, around 20% found once. V was cut by 0 bases and J by 0 bases, with 12 bases left in between. There are 16 residues in the CDR3. CDR1 is SGHNT and CDR2 is YYREEE in the germline V gene (reference sequence). This TCR was sampled from a woman younger than 35 in good health. The sequencing sample was made of naive CD4+ T cells from blood. This chain links TRBV5-4 with TRBJ1-2; a possible D gene is TRBD1 (5 bases). This CDR3 reads CASSLAAGTSNYGYTF. CDR3 bases: TGTGCCAGCAGCTTGGCCGCCGGGACTTCTAACTATGGCTACACCTTC.